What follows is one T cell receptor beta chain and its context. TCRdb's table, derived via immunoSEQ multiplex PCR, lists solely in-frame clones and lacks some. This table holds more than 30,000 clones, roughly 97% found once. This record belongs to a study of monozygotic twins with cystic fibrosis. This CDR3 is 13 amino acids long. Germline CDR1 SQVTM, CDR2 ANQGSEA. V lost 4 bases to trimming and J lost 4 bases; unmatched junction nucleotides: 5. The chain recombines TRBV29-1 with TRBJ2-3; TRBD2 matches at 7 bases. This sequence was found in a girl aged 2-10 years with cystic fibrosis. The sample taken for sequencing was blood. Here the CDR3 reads CSVGGRVADTQYF. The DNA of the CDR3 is TGCAGCGTTGGAGGGAGGGTCGCAGATACGCAGTATTTT.